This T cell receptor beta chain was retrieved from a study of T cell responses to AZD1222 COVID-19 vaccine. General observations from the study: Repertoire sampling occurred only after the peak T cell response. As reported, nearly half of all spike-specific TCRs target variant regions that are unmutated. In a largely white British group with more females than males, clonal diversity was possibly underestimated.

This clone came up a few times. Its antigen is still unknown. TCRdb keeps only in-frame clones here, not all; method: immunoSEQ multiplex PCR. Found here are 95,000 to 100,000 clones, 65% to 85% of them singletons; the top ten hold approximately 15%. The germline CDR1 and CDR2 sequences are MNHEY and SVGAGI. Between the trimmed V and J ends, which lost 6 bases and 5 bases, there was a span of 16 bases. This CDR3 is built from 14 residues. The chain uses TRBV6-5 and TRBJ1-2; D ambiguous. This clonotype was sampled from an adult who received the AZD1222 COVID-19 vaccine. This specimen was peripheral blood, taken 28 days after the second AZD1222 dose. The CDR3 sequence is CASSYERTSYGYTF. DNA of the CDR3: TGTGCCAGCAGCTACGAGAGGACCTCTTATGGCTACACCTTC.